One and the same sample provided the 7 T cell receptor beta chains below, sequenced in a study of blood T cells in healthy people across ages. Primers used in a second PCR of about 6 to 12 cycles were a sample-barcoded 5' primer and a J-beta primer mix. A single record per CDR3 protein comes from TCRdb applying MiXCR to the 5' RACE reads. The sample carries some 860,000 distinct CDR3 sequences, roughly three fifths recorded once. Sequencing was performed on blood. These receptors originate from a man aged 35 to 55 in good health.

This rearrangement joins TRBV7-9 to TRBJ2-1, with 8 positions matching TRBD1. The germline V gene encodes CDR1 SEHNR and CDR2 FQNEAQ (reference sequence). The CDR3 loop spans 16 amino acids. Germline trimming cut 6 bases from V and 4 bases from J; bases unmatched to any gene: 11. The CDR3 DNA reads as TGTGCCAGCAGAGGTTACAGGGGGGCCAAGTACAATGAGCAGTTCTTC. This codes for CASRGYRGAKYNEQFF.

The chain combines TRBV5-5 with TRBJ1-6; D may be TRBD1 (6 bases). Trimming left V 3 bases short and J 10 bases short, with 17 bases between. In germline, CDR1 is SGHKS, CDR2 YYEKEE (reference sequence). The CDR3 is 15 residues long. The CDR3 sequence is CASSSEQGLSSPLHF. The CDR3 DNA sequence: TGTGCCAGCAGCTCCGAACAGGGACTCAGCTCACCCCTCCACTTT. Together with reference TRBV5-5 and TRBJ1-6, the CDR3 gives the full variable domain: DAGVTQSPTHLIKTRGQQVTLRCSPISGHKSVSWYQQVLGQGPQFIFQYYEKEERGRGNFPDRFSARQFPNYSSELNVNALLLGDSALYLCASSSEQGLSSPLHFGNGTRLTVT.

This CDR3 reads CASSYSRLGNNEQYF. DNA for the CDR3: TGTGCCAGCAGTTACTCAAGACTGGGGAACAATGAGCAGTACTTC. The chain is built from TRBV6-5 and TRBJ2-5; D ambiguous. The V gene's germline CDR1 is MNHEY and CDR2 SVGAGI. CDR3 size: 15 residues. Trimming took 0 bases from V and 11 from J, leaving 19 bases between them.

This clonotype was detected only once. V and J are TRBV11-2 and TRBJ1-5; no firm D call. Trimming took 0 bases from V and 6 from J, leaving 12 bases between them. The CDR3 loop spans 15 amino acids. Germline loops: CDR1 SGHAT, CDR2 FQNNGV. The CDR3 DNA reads TGTGCCAGCAGCTTAGAGGGGAGGGCGGGTCAGCCCCAGCATTTT. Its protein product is CASSLEGRAGQPQHF.

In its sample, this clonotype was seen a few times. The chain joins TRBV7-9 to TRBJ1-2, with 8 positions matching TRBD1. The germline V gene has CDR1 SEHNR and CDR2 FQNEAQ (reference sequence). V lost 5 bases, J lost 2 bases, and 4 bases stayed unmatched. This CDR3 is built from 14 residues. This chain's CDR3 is CASSGRTGNYGYTF. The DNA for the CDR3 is TGTGCCAGCAGCGGACGGACAGGGAACTATGGCTACACCTTC.

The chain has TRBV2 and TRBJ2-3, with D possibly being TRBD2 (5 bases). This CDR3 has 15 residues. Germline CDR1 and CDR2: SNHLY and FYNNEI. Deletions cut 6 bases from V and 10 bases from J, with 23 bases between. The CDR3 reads CASSGTGVQSFAQYF. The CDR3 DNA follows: TGTGCCAGCAGCGGTACCGGGGTTCAAAGTTTTGCGCAGTATTTT. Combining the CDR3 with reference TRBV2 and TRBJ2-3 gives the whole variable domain EPEVTQTPSHQVTQMGQEVILRCVPISNHLYFYWYRQILGQKVEFLVSFYNNEISEKSEIFDDQFSVERPDGSNFTLKIRSTKLEDSAMYFCASSGTGVQSFAQYFGPGTRLTVL.

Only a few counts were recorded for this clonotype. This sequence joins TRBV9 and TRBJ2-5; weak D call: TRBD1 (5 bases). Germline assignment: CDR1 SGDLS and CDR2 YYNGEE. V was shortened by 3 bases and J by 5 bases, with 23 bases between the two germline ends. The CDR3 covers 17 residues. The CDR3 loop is CASSAGGWQGPRETQYF. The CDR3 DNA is TGTGCCAGCAGCGCCGGCGGTTGGCAGGGCCCTCGCGAGACCCAGTACTTC.